The clone carrying this TCR beta chain has at least ten counts. This specimen belongs to a study of human T cells and chemical hapten exposure. The CDR3 has 14 residues. The germline CDR1 and CDR2 sequences are SQVTM and ANQGSEA. With 4 bases removed from V and 0 bases from J, the gap between germline ends came to 10 bases. Time point noted: pre-sensitization, week 0. Treatment defined: therapeutic diphenylcyclopropenone sensitization with weekly scalp DPC. One entry per CDR3 protein results from TCRdb running MiXCR on the RACE reads. The table shows 250,000 or so distinct CDR3 sequences, with over 7.5% occurring only once.

This sequence was found in a man between 18 and 29 years old with alopecia areata. Some clones in this sample may be carry-over from other donors' samples. Source: whole blood, taken in connection with sensitization to the hapten diphenylcyclopropenone (DPC). The J gene is TRBJ2-1, the V gene TRBV29-1; D is possibly TRBD2 (6 bases). The CDR3 here is CSVVIAVSYNEQFF. DNA for the CDR3: TGCAGCGTTGTAATAGCGGTCTCCTACAATGAGCAGTTCTTC.